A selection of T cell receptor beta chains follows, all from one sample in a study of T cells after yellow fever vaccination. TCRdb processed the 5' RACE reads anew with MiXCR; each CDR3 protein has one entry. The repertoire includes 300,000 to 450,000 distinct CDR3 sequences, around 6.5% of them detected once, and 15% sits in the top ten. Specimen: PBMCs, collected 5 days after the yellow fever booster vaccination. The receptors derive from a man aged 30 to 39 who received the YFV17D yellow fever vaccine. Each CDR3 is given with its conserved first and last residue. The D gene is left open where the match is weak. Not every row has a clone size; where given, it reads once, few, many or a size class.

CDR3 DNA: TGTGCCTGGACGTCCGGGACAAGCAAGGGAGAGCAGTACTTC
CDR3 protein: CAWTSGTSKGEQYF
J gene: TRBJ2-7
V gene: TRBV30
D gene: -
clone size: few

CDR3 DNA: TGTGCCAGCTCACCTCAGACAGGGTCTGGGGCCAACGTCCTGACTTTC
CDR3 protein: CASSPQTGSGANVLTF
J gene: TRBJ2-6
V gene: TRBV18
D gene: TRBD1
clone size: -

CDR3 DNA: TGCAGTGCTAGATCCGAGGGCGACACTGAAGCTTTCTTT
CDR3 protein: CSARSEGDTEAFF
J gene: TRBJ1-1
V gene: TRBV20-1
D gene: -
clone size: few

CDR3 DNA: TGTGCCAGCAGTTTAGCCGGCGTCAATGAGCAGTTCTTC
CDR3 protein: CASSLAGVNEQFF
J gene: TRBJ2-1
V gene: TRBV12-3/TRBV12-4
D gene: -
clone size: many

CDR3 DNA: TGTGCCAGCACCGGAGGACCAGGGGCACAATACGAGCAGTACTTC
CDR3 protein: CASTGGPGAQYEQYF
J gene: TRBJ2-7
V gene: TRBV7-2
D gene: -
clone size: few

CDR3 DNA: TGTGCCAGCAGCCAACCGGGACTAAACAATGAGCAGTTCTTC
CDR3 protein: CASSQPGLNNEQFF
J gene: TRBJ2-1
V gene: TRBV7-3
D gene: TRBD2
clone size: many

CDR3 DNA: TGTGCCAGCACCCTCACTTCTGGGGCCAACGTCCTGACTTTC
CDR3 protein: CASTLTSGANVLTF
J gene: TRBJ2-6
V gene: TRBV7-8
D gene: -
clone size: many

CDR3 DNA: TGTGCCAGCAGCTTAGAGGCGGGGAATACGCAGTATTTT
CDR3 protein: CASSLEAGNTQYF
J gene: TRBJ2-3
V gene: TRBV7-9
D gene: -
clone size: -

CDR3 DNA: TGTGCCAGCAGCCAGCCGGGCCTAACTGCCGGAGAGACCCAGTACTTC
CDR3 protein: CASSQPGLTAGETQYF
J gene: TRBJ2-5
V gene: TRBV7-2
D gene: -
clone size: many

CDR3 DNA: TGCGCCAGCAGCTTGGTCAAGACTAGCGGGAGTCAAGAGACCCAGTACTTC
CDR3 protein: CASSLVKTSGSQETQYF
J gene: TRBJ2-5
V gene: TRBV5-1
D gene: TRBD2
clone size: -

CDR3 DNA: TGTGCCAGCAGCTTAGAGGGTTGGGCAGGGAACACCGGGGAGCTGTTTTTT
CDR3 protein: CASSLEGWAGNTGELFF
J gene: TRBJ2-2
V gene: TRBV11-2
D gene: -
clone size: -

CDR3 DNA: TGTGCCAGCAGCTCGGGACAGGGGCCAGCGAACACCGGGGAGCTGTTTTTT
CDR3 protein: CASSSGQGPANTGELFF
J gene: TRBJ2-2
V gene: TRBV7-2
D gene: TRBD1
clone size: -

CDR3 DNA: TGTGCCAGCAGCTTGCGGTCTAGCGGGAGTGATACGCAGTATTTT
CDR3 protein: CASSLRSSGSDTQYF
J gene: TRBJ2-3
V gene: TRBV7-9
D gene: TRBD2
clone size: many

CDR3 DNA: TGTGCCAGCAGCCCCAACTTTCAAGATACGCAGTATTTT
CDR3 protein: CASSPNFQDTQYF
J gene: TRBJ2-3
V gene: TRBV11-3
D gene: -
clone size: -

CDR3 DNA: TGCAGTGCTAGAGGGGATAGAGTCGGGGAGCAGTTCTTC
CDR3 protein: CSARGDRVGEQFF
J gene: TRBJ2-1
V gene: TRBV20-1
D gene: -
clone size: -

CDR3 DNA: TGCAGTGCTAGAGATAAGGGGCCAGCCCCTGAGACCCAGTACTTC
CDR3 protein: CSARDKGPAPETQYF
J gene: TRBJ2-5
V gene: TRBV20-1
D gene: -
clone size: many

CDR3 DNA: TGTGCCAGCAGCAAAGGGGCCCTGGAGCGGGAGTGCGAGCAGTACTTC
CDR3 protein: CASSKGALERECEQYF
J gene: TRBJ2-7
V gene: TRBV21-1
D gene: -
clone size: -

CDR3 DNA: TGCAGTGCTGCCCTGAGGTTCGATGAGCAGTTCTTC
CDR3 protein: CSAALRFDEQFF
J gene: TRBJ2-1
V gene: TRBV20-1
D gene: -
clone size: -

CDR3 DNA: TGCGCCAGCAGCCGCGACCGCAGGCAAGGTGAAAAACTGTTTTTT
CDR3 protein: CASSRDRRQGEKLFF
J gene: TRBJ1-4
V gene: TRBV5-1
D gene: -
clone size: -

CDR3 DNA: TGTGCCAGCAGTTACGGTAGAGACAATGAGCAGTTCTTC
CDR3 protein: CASSYGRDNEQFF
J gene: TRBJ2-1
V gene: TRBV6-2/TRBV6-3
D gene: -
clone size: many

CDR3 DNA: TGCAGTGCTAGAGACCCCCTAGCGGGTCGAACAGATACGCAGTATTTT
CDR3 protein: CSARDPLAGRTDTQYF
J gene: TRBJ2-3
V gene: TRBV20-1
D gene: TRBD2
clone size: many

CDR3 DNA: TGTGCCAGCAGCGGGACAGGGGGCTTCCACGAGCAGTACTTC
CDR3 protein: CASSGTGGFHEQYF
J gene: TRBJ2-7
V gene: TRBV7-9
D gene: TRBD1
clone size: few

CDR3 DNA: TGTGCCAGCAGCTTTCAGGACCTGGGCGAGCAGTACTTC
CDR3 protein: CASSFQDLGEQYF
J gene: TRBJ2-7
V gene: TRBV7-2
D gene: -
clone size: -

CDR3 DNA: TGCAGCGCCTGGTTCGGGACGGGACCCACAGATACGCAGTATTTT
CDR3 protein: CSAWFGTGPTDTQYF
J gene: TRBJ2-3
V gene: TRBV29-1
D gene: -
clone size: many

CDR3 DNA: TGTGCCAGCAGCTCGGCACGGGAGCGTTTGGGGGAGCTGTTTTTT
CDR3 protein: CASSSARERLGELFF
J gene: TRBJ2-2
V gene: TRBV11-3
D gene: -
clone size: -

CDR3 DNA: TGCAGTGCTCTCAAGCGGGGCAAAAACATTCAGTACTTC
CDR3 protein: CSALKRGKNIQYF
J gene: TRBJ2-4
V gene: TRBV20-1
D gene: TRBD2
clone size: many

CDR3 DNA: TGCGCCAGCAGCCCTCGGGGGAACTACGAGCAGTACTTC
CDR3 protein: CASSPRGNYEQYF
J gene: TRBJ2-7
V gene: TRBV5-1
D gene: -
clone size: -

CDR3 DNA: TGTGCCAGCAACCGGGACAGGGGGCTTAAGCGGGAGGATACGCAGTATTTT
CDR3 protein: CASNRDRGLKREDTQYF
J gene: TRBJ2-3
V gene: TRBV6-1
D gene: TRBD1
clone size: -

CDR3 DNA: TGTGCCAGCAGTTCGGGGGGAGGATTTGGAGCTTTCTTT
CDR3 protein: CASSSGGGFGAFF
J gene: TRBJ1-1
V gene: TRBV12-3/TRBV12-4
D gene: -
clone size: -

CDR3 DNA: TGCAGCGTTTTGGCCGATAATGAAAAACTGTTTTTT
CDR3 protein: CSVLADNEKLFF
J gene: TRBJ1-4
V gene: TRBV29-1
D gene: -
clone size: few

CDR3 DNA: TGTGCCACCAGCAGAGAAGTTGGCGGCGCGGGGGCCAATGAGCAGTTCTTC
CDR3 protein: CATSREVGGAGANEQFF
J gene: TRBJ2-1
V gene: TRBV15
D gene: -
clone size: many

CDR3 DNA: TGTGCCAGCAGCTTTTGGGGATACACCGGGGAGCTGTTTTTT
CDR3 protein: CASSFWGYTGELFF
J gene: TRBJ2-2
V gene: TRBV7-2
D gene: -
clone size: many

CDR3 DNA: TGTGCCAGCAGCACCGGGCCGCCGGGAAGAACTGAAGCTTTCTTT
CDR3 protein: CASSTGPPGRTEAFF
J gene: TRBJ1-1
V gene: TRBV12-3/TRBV12-4
D gene: -
clone size: -

CDR3 DNA: TGCAGTGCGAGAAGGACTAGCGGAACTTCCTACGAGCAGTACTTC
CDR3 protein: CSARRTSGTSYEQYF
J gene: TRBJ2-7
V gene: TRBV20-1
D gene: TRBD2
clone size: once

CDR3 DNA: TGCAGCGTTGTCCAGACAGGACAGGCCTACGAGCAGTACTTC
CDR3 protein: CSVVQTGQAYEQYF
J gene: TRBJ2-7
V gene: TRBV29-1
D gene: TRBD1
clone size: many

CDR3 DNA: TGCAGTGCTATTAGTCAGGGAAATCAGCCCCAGCATTTT
CDR3 protein: CSAISQGNQPQHF
J gene: TRBJ1-5
V gene: TRBV20-1
D gene: -
clone size: -

CDR3 DNA: TGTGCCAGCAGTTACTCACGGGACCTCATAATCGGGGGCGGGGAGCTGTTTTTT
CDR3 protein: CASSYSRDLIIGGGELFF
J gene: TRBJ2-2
V gene: TRBV6-5
D gene: -
clone size: -

CDR3 DNA: TGCGCCACCCAGGGGACTGACGGGACCCTCCAGGGCAATGAGCAGTTCTTC
CDR3 protein: CATQGTDGTLQGNEQFF
J gene: TRBJ2-1
V gene: TRBV5-1
D gene: -
clone size: -

CDR3 DNA: TGTGCCAACGGGAGCTGGCGGGAGATCAATGAGCAGTTCTTC
CDR3 protein: CANGSWREINEQFF
J gene: TRBJ2-1
V gene: TRBV28
D gene: TRBD2
clone size: -

CDR3 DNA: TGTGCCAGCAGCTTAGCCCCCAGTCGGGGGGACAGGGGTGAGACCCAGTACTTC
CDR3 protein: CASSLAPSRGDRGETQYF
J gene: TRBJ2-5
V gene: TRBV7-7
D gene: TRBD1
clone size: many

CDR3 DNA: TGCAGTGCTAGAGATGCCGGACAGTATAGGGAGACCCAGTACTTC
CDR3 protein: CSARDAGQYRETQYF
J gene: TRBJ2-5
V gene: TRBV20-1
D gene: -
clone size: many

CDR3 DNA: TGTGCCAGCAGTCTACAGGGGTCGAGAGAGACCCAGTACTTC
CDR3 protein: CASSLQGSRETQYF
J gene: TRBJ2-5
V gene: TRBV11-2
D gene: TRBD1
clone size: -